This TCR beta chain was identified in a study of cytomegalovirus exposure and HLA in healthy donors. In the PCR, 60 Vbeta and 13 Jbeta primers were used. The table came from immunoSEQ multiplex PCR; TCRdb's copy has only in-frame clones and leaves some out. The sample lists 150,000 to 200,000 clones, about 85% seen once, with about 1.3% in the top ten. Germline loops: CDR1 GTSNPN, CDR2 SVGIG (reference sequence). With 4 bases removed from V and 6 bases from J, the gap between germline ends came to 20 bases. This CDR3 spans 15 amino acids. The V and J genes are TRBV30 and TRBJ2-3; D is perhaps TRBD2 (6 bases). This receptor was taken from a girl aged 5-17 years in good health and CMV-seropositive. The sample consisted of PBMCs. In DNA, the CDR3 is TGTGCCTGGACCGGGACTCCCCTTTATGGGGATACGCAGTATTTT. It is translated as CAWTGTPLYGDTQYF. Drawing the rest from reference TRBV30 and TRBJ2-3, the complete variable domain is SQTIHQWPATLVQPVGSPLSLECTVEGTSNPNLYWYRQAAGRGLQLLFYSVGIGQISSEVPQNLSASRPQDRQFILSSKKLLLSDSGFYLCAWTGTPLYGDTQYFGPGTRLTVL.